The subject of this entry is one TCR beta chain. Its specificity is unknown. The sample originates from a study of cytomegalovirus exposure and HLA in healthy donors. Overall study: The 120 validation repertoires matched the roughly 700 first-cohort repertoires in platform, a later analysis reported. Study results and caveats: Most TCRs appeared rarely, but some public TCRs recurred in many donors.

Only in-frame clones appear in the TCRdb table, and some are missing; sequencing was by immunoSEQ multiplex PCR. Of around 300,000 clones listed, 88% are singletons. The specimen was PBMCs. This clonotype originated in a man aged 30 to 39 in good health and CMV-seronegative.

The CDR3 loop is CASSLGSSSYNEQFF. The CDR3 coding sequence is TGTGCCAGCAGCTTGGGGAGTAGCAGCTACAATGAGCAGTTCTTC. The chain has TRBV5-8 and TRBJ2-1; D ambiguous. There are 15 residues in the CDR3. V lost 0 bases and J 3 bases, leaving 10 bases between the germline ends. Per germline, CDR1 SGHTS and CDR2 YDEGEE.